A single sample gave rise to the 30 T cell receptor beta chains below, sequenced in a study of CD8+CD57+ T cells in acquired aplastic anemia. Profiling that covered TCR beta VDJ and CDR3 relied on genomic DNA as its template. One entry per CDR3 protein, called by TCRdb with MiXCR from the reads. Of 400,000 to 500,000 distinct CDR3 sequences in the sample, just under 70% were seen once. Sequencing used sorted CD4+, CD8+, or CD8+CD57+ T cells (not recorded which) from PBMCs. These receptors were collected from a human donor in good health, serving as a control.

The rearrangement uses TRBV20-1 and TRBJ2-1, with a weak D call TRBD1 (5 bases). This CDR3 comprises 12 residues. The germline CDR1 and CDR2 sequences are DFQATT and SNEGSKA (reference sequence). V was clipped by 3 bases and J by 5 bases, with 8 bases between them. This chain's CDR3 is CSASRADNEQFF. The CDR3 DNA sequence: TGCAGTGCTAGCAGGGCTGACAATGAGCAGTTCTTC.

Concerning this clonotype itself: A much more abundant neighbour one base away suggests this may be a read error. The chain carries TRBV10-3 and TRBJ1-1; D perhaps matches TRBD1 (6 bases). The CDR3 has 13 residues. The germline V gene has CDR1 ENHRY and CDR2 SYGVKD. The CDR3 loop reads CASRRTDHTEALF. The CDR3 coding sequence is TGTGCCAGCAGGCGGACAGATCACACTGAAGCTCTCTTT.

The genes are TRBV11-2 and TRBJ2-5; D not resolved. This CDR3 contains 15 residues. The V gene's germline CDR1 is SGHAT and CDR2 FQNNGV. V was clipped by 1 base and J by 4 bases, with 13 bases between them. The CDR3 loop is CASSLGPDTRETQYF. CDR3 DNA sequence: TGTGCCAGCAGCTTAGGGCCAGACACTCGAGAGACCCAGTACTTC.

Details on this clonotype: The CDR3 does not end in the conserved phenylalanine or tryptophan, so this is likely a read error. Because the CDR3's place on the DNA is in doubt, the DNA is left out and the CDR3 is given as listed by TCRdb. The chain recombines TRBV2 with TRBJ2-3; the table's D call, TRBD1, has no DNA check behind it. The CDR3 sequence runs 15 residues, both termini included. Germline CDR1 SNHLY, CDR2 FYNNEI. The chain's CDR3 is CASSAGAKNAYTFGS.

Concerning this clonotype itself: No conserved phenylalanine or tryptophan is present at the end of the CDR3, so a read error is the likely explanation. It is unclear where the CDR3 begins or ends on the DNA, so no DNA is shown, and the CDR3 is as TCRdb lists it. The J gene is TRBJ1-2, the V gene TRBV7-4. The CDR3 sequence runs 13 residues, both termini included. Germline loops: CDR1 SGHVT, CDR2 SQSDAQ. The CDR3 is CASSVGTRGGETQ.

The rearrangement joins TRBV12-3 or TRBV12-4 to TRBJ2-2, with D unresolved. Trimming removed 6 bases at V and 6 bases at J, with 14 bases between. The CDR3 length is 14 residues. CDR3 DNA: TGTGCCAGCAGACAAGGGTCCTTCCCCGGGGAGCTGTTTTTT. Protein product: CASRQGSFPGELFF.

This clonotype was counted ten times or more. V and J are TRBV5-1 and TRBJ1-4, with D perhaps matching TRBD1 (6 bases). The CDR3 extends over 16 amino acids. V was clipped by 4 bases and J by 8 bases, with 21 bases between them. The V gene's germline CDR1 is SGHRS and CDR2 YFSETQ. CDR3 nucleotides: TGCGCCAGCAGCCTCACGGACGGGACAATGGGAGAAAAACTGTTTTTT. Protein product: CASSLTDGTMGEKLFF.

This chain connects TRBV7-2 to TRBJ1-6; D unresolved. CDR3 length: 14 residues. Germline CDR1 reads SGHTA; CDR2 reads FQGNSA. Trimming removed 1 base from V and 10 bases from J, with 11 bases in between. In DNA, the CDR3 is TGTGCCAGCAGCTTAGGACTGAACGGGTCACCCCTCCACTTT. This gives the protein CASSLGLNGSPLHF.

The chain couples TRBV9 to TRBJ1-3; tentatively, D is TRBD1 (6 bases). The V end lost 3 bases, the J end lost 11 bases, and 24 bases lay between the germline ends. Germline CDR1 reads SGDLS; CDR2 reads YYNGEE. The CDR3 extends over 16 amino acids. CDR3 sequence reads: CASSADYRGAPKAIYF. In nucleotides, the CDR3 is TGTGCCAGCAGCGCTGACTATCGGGGGGCACCAAAAGCCATATATTTT.

On this clonotype itself: An end of the junction does not agree with germline; a read error may underlie this. J is TRBJ2-2 and V is TRBV7-2; D perhaps matches TRBD2 (5 bases). This CDR3 spans 14 amino acids. The germline CDR1 and CDR2 sequences are SGHTA and FQGNSA. The CDR3 loop reads CASSRTTSTGELLF. CDR3 sequence (DNA): TGTGCCAGCAGCCGAACCACGAGCACCGGGGAGCTGTTATTT.

Ten or more counts support this clonotype. This sequence joins TRBV5-6 and TRBJ1-1, with a weak D call TRBD1 (6 bases). The ends were cut back, 4 bases at V and 4 bases at J, with 17 bases in the middle. Germline lookup yields CDR1 SGHDT and CDR2 YYEEEE. This CDR3 spans 15 amino acids. This CDR3 is CASSLTGAVSTEAFF. Here the CDR3 DNA reads TGTGCCAGCAGCCTCACGGGGGCGGTGAGCACTGAAGCTTTCTTT.

This clonotype was found many times. The chain employs TRBV7-9 and TRBJ2-2, with TRBD1 as a possible D gene (6 bases). Germline CDR1 reads SEHNR; CDR2 reads FQNEAQ (reference sequence). The V end lost 5 bases, the J end lost 1 base, and 8 bases lay between the germline ends. This CDR3 has 14 residues. CDR3 protein: CASSPGQNTGELFF. For the CDR3, the DNA is TGTGCCAGCAGCCCGGGACAGAACACCGGGGAGCTGTTTTTT.

This chain joins TRBV7-3 and TRBJ2-7, with D hard to call. CDR3 length equals 12 residues. Germline CDR1 reads SGHTA; CDR2 reads FQGTGA. As DNA, the CDR3 is TGTGCCAGCAGCTTGGGCAAATACGGGCAGTACGTC. Translated: CASSLGKYGQYV.

The rearrangement joins TRBV4-1 to TRBJ2-7; the match to TRBD2 covers 9 bases. V shed 4 bases, J shed 6 bases, and the junction held 4 bases outside the gene matches. Looked up from germline, CDR1 is MGHRA and CDR2 is YSYEKL. CDR3 size: 13 residues. The CDR3 sequence is CASSLKAGGEQYF. CDR3 in DNA: TGCGCCAGCAGCCTCAAAGCGGGGGGCGAGCAGTACTTC.

The chain employs TRBV7-2 and TRBJ1-2, with D hard to call. This CDR3 comprises 12 residues. Germline values: CDR1 SGHTA, CDR2 FQGNSA. The germline V and J ends were trimmed by 5 bases and 8 bases, with 12 bases remaining between them. The CDR3 is CASSQDEAGYTF. The CDR3 nucleotides are TGTGCCAGCAGCCAAGATGAGGCGGGCTACACCTTC.

This sequence joins TRBV6-1 and TRBJ1-6; D perhaps matches TRBD1 (6 bases). The CDR3 is 13 amino acids. In germline, CDR1 is MNHNS, CDR2 SASEGT. V was pared by 7 bases and J by 7 bases, with 11 bases between. CDR3 sequence (DNA): TGTGCCAGCACCAGGGGTAGGAATTCACCCCTCCACTTT. Translating it yields CASTRGRNSPLHF.

The chain links TRBV7-2 to TRBJ1-2; D remains unclear. The germline V gene has CDR1 SGHTA and CDR2 FQGNSA. The length of the CDR3 is 14 residues. The V end was cut by 1 base, the J end by 12 bases, with 18 bases between. The CDR3 DNA reads as TGTGCCAGCAGCTTAGATAGCGTAAGCTCTTGGGACACCTTC. It translates to CASSLDSVSSWDTF.

This clonotype was detected only once. The J gene is TRBJ2-6, the V gene TRBV19; a weak D match, TRBD1 (5 bases). Trimming removed 4 bases from V and 8 bases from J, with 15 bases in between. Germline CDR1 and CDR2: LNHDA and SQIVND (reference sequence). The CDR3 runs to 15 residues. The CDR3 coding sequence is TGTGCCAGTAGTAGGCGTGGCTCAGGGACCAACGTCCTGACTTTC. Translating gives CASSRRGSGTNVLTF.

A word on this clonotype: The limits of the CDR3 on the DNA are not certain, so only TCRdb's listed CDR3 is given. The chain combines TRBV24-1 with TRBJ2-6; the D call of TRBD1 is as the table states it, not checked on the DNA. Germline V CDR1 and CDR2: KGHDR, SFDVKD. The CDR3 has 16 residues if both end residues are counted. This chain's CDR3 is CATCVTPVGGGNVLAF.

Only a few counts were recorded for this clonotype. The V call is TRBV7-3, the J call TRBJ2-7; 10 bases agree with TRBD1. This CDR3 is 15 amino acids long. Per germline, CDR1 SGHTA and CDR2 FQGTGA. With 6 bases clipped from V and 13 bases from J, the junction kept 18 bases outside the gene matches. DNA for the CDR3: TGTGCCAGCAGTCCCGGACAGGGGGGAACGAGCAGTACTTACTTC. This encodes CASSPGQGGTSSTYF.

In regard to this clonotype: The junction does not match germline at one end; this may be a read error. The genes are TRBV5-1 and TRBJ1-6; weak D call: TRBD1 (5 bases). Germline values: CDR1 SGHRS, CDR2 YFSETQ. The CDR3 runs to 14 residues. This chain's CDR3 is CASSLEQAGSPLHF. In DNA, the CDR3 is TGTGCCAGCAGCTTGGAACAGGCGGGTTCACCCCTCCACTTT.

This clonotype has at least ten counts. V usage is TRBV18 and J usage is TRBJ1-1; 7 positions agree with TRBD1. In germline, CDR1 is KGHSH, CDR2 LQKENI. The CDR3 is made up of 15 amino acids. Germline trimming cut 4 bases from V and 1 base from J; bases unmatched to any gene: 6. The CDR3 region is CASSRTTGTNTEAFF. The CDR3 DNA is TGTGCCAGCTCACGTACGACAGGGACGAACACTGAAGCTTTCTTT. Variable domain in full (rest from reference TRBV18 and TRBJ1-1): NAGVMQNPRHLVRRRGQEARLRCSPMKGHSHVYWYRQLPEEGLKFMVYLQKENIIDESGMPKERFSAEFPKEGPSILRIQQVVRGDSAAYFCASSRTTGTNTEAFFGQGTRLTVV.

The chain couples TRBV10-1 to TRBJ2-7; no clear D gene. Germline assignment: CDR1 WNHNN and CDR2 SYGVQD (reference sequence). V was cut by 2 bases and J by 3 bases, with 8 bases left in between. The CDR3 has 13 residues. The CDR3 coding sequence is TGCGCCAGCAGTGAGGGTCTCTTCTACGAGCAGTACTTC. Protein product: CASSEGLFYEQYF.

The chain recombines TRBV27 with TRBJ2-7; 10 nucleotides match TRBD1. J lost 6 bases, V lost 3 bases, and 5 bases had no gene match. CDR1 is MNHEY and CDR2 is SMNVEV in the germline V gene (reference sequence). This CDR3 contains 14 residues. For the CDR3, the DNA is TGTGCCAGCAGTTTGGGGGACAGGGGTTGCGAGCAGTACTTC. Translation: CASSLGDRGCEQYF.

The CDR3 DNA is TGTGCCAGCAGCTCTACCCCCGTCACTGAAGCTTTCTTT. It encodes CASSSTPVTEAFF. J is TRBJ1-1 and V is TRBV7-3; D call uncertain. The germline V gene has CDR1 SGHTA and CDR2 FQGTGA. This CDR3 spans 13 amino acids. V was clipped by 4 bases and J by 4 bases, with 10 bases between them.

This clonotype was seen only a few times. The chain is built from TRBV11-2 and TRBJ1-2; TRBD1 matches at 9 bases. CDR3 size: 15 residues. V lost 6 bases and J lost 8; bases outside the gene matches: 13. Germline loops: CDR1 SGHAT, CDR2 FQNNGV. Here the CDR3 reads CASSEGTGRGGGYTF. The CDR3 DNA is TGTGCCAGCAGTGAAGGGACAGGGAGAGGAGGAGGCTACACCTTC.

The V and J genes are TRBV20-1 and TRBJ1-4; D unclear. The length of the CDR3 is 13 residues. Trimming took 1 base from V and 10 from J, leaving 13 bases between them. The germline V gene has CDR1 DFQATT and CDR2 SNEGSKA (reference sequence). CDR3 residues: CSARGPSARKLFF. CDR3 nucleotide sequence: TGCAGTGCTAGAGGGCCCAGTGCTAGAAAACTGTTTTTT.

The V call is TRBV19, the J call TRBJ2-7; 7 positions agree with TRBD1. The better agreement between TRBJ2-1 and the DNA end casts doubt on the J call. CDR3 length: 14 residues. Germline CDR1 and CDR2: LNHDA and SQIVND (reference sequence). The CDR3 DNA reads TGTGCCAGCAGCGTAGGACAGGCGGTCCGCGAGCAGTTCTTC. This sequence encodes CASSVGQAVREQFF.

Concerning this clonotype itself: Likely a read error: the CDR3 ends without its conserved phenylalanine or tryptophan. The chain links TRBV3-1 to TRBJ1-6; D is unresolved. The CDR3 has 13 amino acids. CDR1 is LGHDT and CDR2 is YNNKEL in the germline V gene (reference sequence). V dropped 4 bases and J dropped 8 bases, with 9 bases sitting between them. The DNA of the CDR3 is TGTGCCAGCAGCCGCCGATCAGATTCACCCCTCCACTTG. It specifies CASSRRSDSPLHL.

Comment on this clonotype: This is likely a read error, given that the CDR3 carries no conserved phenylalanine or tryptophan at its end. It is unclear where the CDR3 begins or ends on the DNA, so no DNA is shown, and the CDR3 is as TCRdb lists it. This chain uses TRBV7-8 with TRBJ2-7; the table's D call TRBD1 went unverified against the DNA. The CDR3 length equals 13 residues, ends included. Per germline, CDR1 SGHVS and CDR2 FQNEAQ. The chain's CDR3 is CASRFNTGNTGEL.